This T cell receptor (beta chain) comes out of a study of molecular identifiers for immune sequencing clone quantification. Losses at the gene ends were 4 bases for V and 11 bases for J; bases not matched to a gene: 3. The CDR3 runs 11 residues. Germline CDR1 reads SEHNR; CDR2 reads FQNEAQ (reference sequence). This clonotype has a handful of counts. TCRdb re-called the PCR reads with MiXCR, one entry per CDR3 protein. There are hundreds of thousands of distinct CDR3 sequences in the sample; over 20% occur only once, and over 0.7% lies in the top ten. This sequence was found in a human donor in good health. Some libraries in this study had Jurkat cell RNA spiked in. The chain combines TRBV7-9 with TRBJ1-1; 8 bases fit TRBD1. Sequencing used naive CD8+ T cells from blood, with Jurkat cell RNA spiked in. The subset here: FACS-sorted CD8+CD4-CCR7+CD45RA+ naive T cells. In DNA form, the CDR3 reads TGTGCCAGCAGCTCGACAGGGGTGGCTTTCTTT. Translation: CASSSTGVAFF.